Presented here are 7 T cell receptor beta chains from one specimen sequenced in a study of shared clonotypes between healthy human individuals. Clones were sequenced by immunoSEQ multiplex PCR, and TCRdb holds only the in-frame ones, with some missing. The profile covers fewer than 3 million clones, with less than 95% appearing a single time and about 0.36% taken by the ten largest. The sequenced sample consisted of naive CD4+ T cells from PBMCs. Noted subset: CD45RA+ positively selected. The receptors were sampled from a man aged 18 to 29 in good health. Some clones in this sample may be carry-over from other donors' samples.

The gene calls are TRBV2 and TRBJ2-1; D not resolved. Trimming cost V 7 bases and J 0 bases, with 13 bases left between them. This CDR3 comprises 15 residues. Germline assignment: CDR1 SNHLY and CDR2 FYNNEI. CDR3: CASIQQPSSYNEQFF. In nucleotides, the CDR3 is TGTGCCAGCATCCAACAGCCCAGCTCCTACAATGAGCAGTTCTTC. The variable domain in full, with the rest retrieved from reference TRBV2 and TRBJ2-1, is EPEVTQTPSHQVTQMGQEVILRCVPISNHLYFYWYRQILGQKVEFLVSFYNNEISEKSEIFDDQFSVERPDGSNFTLKIRSTKLEDSAMYFCASIQQPSSYNEQFFGPGTRLTVL.

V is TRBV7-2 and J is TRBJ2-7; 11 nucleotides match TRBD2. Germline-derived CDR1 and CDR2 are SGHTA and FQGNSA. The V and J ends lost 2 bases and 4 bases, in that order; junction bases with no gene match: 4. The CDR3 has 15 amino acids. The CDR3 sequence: CASSLLASGGYEQYF. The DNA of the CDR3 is TGTGCCAGCAGCTTACTGGCTAGCGGGGGGTACGAGCAGTACTTC.

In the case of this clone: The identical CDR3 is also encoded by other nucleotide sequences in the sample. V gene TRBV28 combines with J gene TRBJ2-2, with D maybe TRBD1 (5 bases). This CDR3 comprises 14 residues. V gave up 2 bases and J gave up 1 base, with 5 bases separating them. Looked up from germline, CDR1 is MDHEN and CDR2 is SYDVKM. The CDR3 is CASSLGQNTGELFF. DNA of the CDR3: TGTGCCAGCAGTTTAGGACAGAACACCGGGGAGCTGTTTTTT.

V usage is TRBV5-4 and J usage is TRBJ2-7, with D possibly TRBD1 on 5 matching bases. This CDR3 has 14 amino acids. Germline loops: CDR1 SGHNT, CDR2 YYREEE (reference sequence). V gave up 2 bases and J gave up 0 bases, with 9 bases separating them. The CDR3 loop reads CASSFRGLSYEQYF. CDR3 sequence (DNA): TGTGCCAGCAGCTTTAGGGGTCTCTCCTACGAGCAGTACTTC.

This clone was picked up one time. In nucleotides, the CDR3 is TGTGCCAGCAGCTTAGTGGGGAAAGGGTTGGATACGCAGTATTTT. Translation gives CASSLVGKGLDTQYF. V and J are TRBV7-2 and TRBJ2-3; D gene ambiguous. Trimming left V 1 base short and J 6 bases short, with 14 bases between. CDR3 length: 15 residues. Germline CDR1 is SGHTA and CDR2 is FQGNSA.

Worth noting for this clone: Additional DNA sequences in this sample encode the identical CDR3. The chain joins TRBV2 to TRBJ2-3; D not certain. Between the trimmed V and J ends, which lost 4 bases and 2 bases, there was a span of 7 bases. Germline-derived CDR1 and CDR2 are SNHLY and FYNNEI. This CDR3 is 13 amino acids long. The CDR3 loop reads CASSARITDTQYF. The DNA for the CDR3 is TGTGCCAGCAGTGCCCGGATCACAGATACGCAGTATTTT.

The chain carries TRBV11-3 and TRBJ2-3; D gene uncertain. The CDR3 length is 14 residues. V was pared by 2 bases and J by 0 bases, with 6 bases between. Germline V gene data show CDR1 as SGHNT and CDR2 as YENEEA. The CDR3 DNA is TGTGCCAGCAGCTTACACCATAGCACAGATACGCAGTATTTT. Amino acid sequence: CASSLHHSTDTQYF.